This T cell receptor beta chain was obtained from a study of T-cell reconstitution after alpha-beta-depleted transplantation in children. Study-wide results and caveats: About two months after transplant, alpha-beta T cells reportedly came from several hundred expanded graft clones. Several patients had high TCRbeta diversity at day 60; it came from surviving recipient T cells and thymic progenitors.

The CDR3 has 13 amino acids. Turning to this clonotype: The target antigen is unknown. The junction and the germline gene differ at one end; a read error may be behind it.

A TCRbeta library incorporating unique molecular identifiers was prepared. Using its own MiXCR run on the PCR reads, TCRdb lists one record per CDR3 protein. Altogether about 250,000 distinct CDR3 sequences are present, roughly 25% being singletons, with the ten largest covering 4% to 5.5%. The clonotype originates from a female patient aged 2 to 10 who had a stem cell transplant for congenital amegakaryocytic thrombocytopenia, so the T cells may come from the graft donor. The chain is built from TRBV12-3 or TRBV12-4 and TRBJ2-1, with D tentatively TRBD1 (6 bases). Sequenced here: PBMCs, mostly from graft donor cells, sampled 360 days after TCRalphabeta/CD19-depleted stem cell transplant. The CDR3 coding sequence is TGTGCTAGCAGGACAGACTCCTACAATGAGCAGTTCTTC. Its translation is CASRTDSYNEQFF.